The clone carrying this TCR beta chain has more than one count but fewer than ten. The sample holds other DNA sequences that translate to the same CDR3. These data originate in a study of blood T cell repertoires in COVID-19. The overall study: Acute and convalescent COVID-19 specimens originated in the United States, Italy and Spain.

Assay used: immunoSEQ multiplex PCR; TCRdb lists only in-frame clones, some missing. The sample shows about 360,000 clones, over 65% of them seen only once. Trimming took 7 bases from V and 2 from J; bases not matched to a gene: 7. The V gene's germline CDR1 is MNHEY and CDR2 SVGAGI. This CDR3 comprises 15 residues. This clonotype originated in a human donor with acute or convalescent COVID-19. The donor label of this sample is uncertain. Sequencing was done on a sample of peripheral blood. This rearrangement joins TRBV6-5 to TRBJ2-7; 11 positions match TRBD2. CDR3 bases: TGTGCCAGCAACACACTGACTAGCGGGACCTACGAGCAGTACTTC. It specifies CASNTLTSGTYEQYF.